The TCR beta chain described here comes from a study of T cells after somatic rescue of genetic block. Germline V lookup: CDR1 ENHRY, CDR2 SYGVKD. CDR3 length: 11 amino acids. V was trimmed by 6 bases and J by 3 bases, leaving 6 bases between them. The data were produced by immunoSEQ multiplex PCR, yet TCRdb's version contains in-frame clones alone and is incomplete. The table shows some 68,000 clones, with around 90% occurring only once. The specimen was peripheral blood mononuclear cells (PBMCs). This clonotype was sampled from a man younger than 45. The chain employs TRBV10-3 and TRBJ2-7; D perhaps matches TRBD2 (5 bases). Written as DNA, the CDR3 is TGTGCCATCAGAGCGGTCTACGAGCAGTACTTC. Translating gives CAIRAVYEQYF.